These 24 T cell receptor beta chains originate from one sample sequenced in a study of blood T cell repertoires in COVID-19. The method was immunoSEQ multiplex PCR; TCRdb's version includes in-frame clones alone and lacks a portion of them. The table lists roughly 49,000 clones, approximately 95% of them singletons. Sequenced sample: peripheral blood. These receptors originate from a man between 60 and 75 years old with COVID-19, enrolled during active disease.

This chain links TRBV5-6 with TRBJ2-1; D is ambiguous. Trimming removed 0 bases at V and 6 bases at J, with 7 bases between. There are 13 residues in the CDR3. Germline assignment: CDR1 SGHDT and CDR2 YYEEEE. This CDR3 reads CASSLAGLNEQFF. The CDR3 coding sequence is TGTGCCAGCAGCTTGGCTGGGCTCAATGAGCAGTTCTTC.

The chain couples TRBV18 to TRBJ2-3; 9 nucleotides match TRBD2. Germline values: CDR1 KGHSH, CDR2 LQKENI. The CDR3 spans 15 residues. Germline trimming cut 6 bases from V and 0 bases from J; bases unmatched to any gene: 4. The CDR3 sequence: CASSPLAGSTDTQYF. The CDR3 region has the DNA TGTGCCAGCTCGCCCCTAGCGGGGAGCACAGATACGCAGTATTTT.

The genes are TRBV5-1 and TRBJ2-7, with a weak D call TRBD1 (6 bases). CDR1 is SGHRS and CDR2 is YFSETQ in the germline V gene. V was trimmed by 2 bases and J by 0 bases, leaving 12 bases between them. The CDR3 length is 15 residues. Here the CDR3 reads CASSFGGRSSYEQYF. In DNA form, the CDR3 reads TGCGCCAGCAGCTTTGGGGGCCGAAGCTCCTACGAGCAGTACTTC.

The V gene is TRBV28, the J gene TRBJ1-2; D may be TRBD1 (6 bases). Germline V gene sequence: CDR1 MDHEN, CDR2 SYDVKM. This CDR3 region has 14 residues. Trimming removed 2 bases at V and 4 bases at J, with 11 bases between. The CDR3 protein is CASSLKPRGYGYTF. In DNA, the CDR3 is TGTGCCAGCAGTTTAAAACCCAGGGGCTATGGCTACACCTTC.

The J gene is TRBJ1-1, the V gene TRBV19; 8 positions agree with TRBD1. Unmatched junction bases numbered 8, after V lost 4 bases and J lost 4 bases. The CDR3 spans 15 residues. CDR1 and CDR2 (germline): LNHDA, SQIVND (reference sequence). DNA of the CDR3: TGTGCCAGTAGTACTACCAGGGGGCAGAGCACTGAAGCTTTCTTT. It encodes CASSTTRGQSTEAFF.

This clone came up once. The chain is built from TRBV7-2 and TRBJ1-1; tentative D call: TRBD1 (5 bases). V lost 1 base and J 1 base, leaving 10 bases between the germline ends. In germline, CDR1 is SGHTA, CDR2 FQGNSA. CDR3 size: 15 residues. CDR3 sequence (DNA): TGTGCCAGCAGCTTAGAGGGGATATCGAACACTGAAGCTTTCTTT. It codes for CASSLEGISNTEAFF.

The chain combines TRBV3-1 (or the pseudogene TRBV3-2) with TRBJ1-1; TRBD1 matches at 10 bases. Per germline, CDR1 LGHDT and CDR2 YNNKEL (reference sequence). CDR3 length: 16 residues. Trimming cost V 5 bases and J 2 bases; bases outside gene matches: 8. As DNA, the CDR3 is TGTGCCAGCAGCTTCCGGACAGGGGGGGGAAACACTGAAGCTTTCTTT. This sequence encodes CASSFRTGGGNTEAFF.

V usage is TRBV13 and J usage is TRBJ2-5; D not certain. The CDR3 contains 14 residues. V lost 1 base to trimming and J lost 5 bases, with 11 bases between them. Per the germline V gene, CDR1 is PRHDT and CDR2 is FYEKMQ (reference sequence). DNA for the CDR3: TGTGCCAGCAGCTTAGTCCGGTCGAGTGAGACCCAGTACTTC. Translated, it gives CASSLVRSSETQYF. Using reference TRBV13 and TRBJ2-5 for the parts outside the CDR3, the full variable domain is AAGVIQSPRHLIKEKRETATLKCYPIPRHDTVYWYQQGPGQDPQFLISFYEKMQSDKGSIPDRFSAQQFSDYHSELNMSSLELGDSALYFCASSLVRSSETQYFGPGTRLLVL.

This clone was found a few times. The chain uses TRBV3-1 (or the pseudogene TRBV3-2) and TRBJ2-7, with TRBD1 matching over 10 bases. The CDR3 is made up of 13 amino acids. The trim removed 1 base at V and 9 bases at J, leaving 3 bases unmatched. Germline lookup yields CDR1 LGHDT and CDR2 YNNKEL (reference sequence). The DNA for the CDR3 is TGTGCCAGCAGCCAAGGGACAGGGGGTTGGCAGTACTTC. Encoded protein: CASSQGTGGWQYF.

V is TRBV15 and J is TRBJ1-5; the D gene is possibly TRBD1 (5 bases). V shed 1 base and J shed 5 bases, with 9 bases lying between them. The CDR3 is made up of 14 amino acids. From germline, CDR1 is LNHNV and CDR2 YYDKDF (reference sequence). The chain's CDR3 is CATSRGGRDQPQHF. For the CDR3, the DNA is TGTGCCACCAGCAGAGGGGGCAGGGATCAGCCCCAGCATTTT.

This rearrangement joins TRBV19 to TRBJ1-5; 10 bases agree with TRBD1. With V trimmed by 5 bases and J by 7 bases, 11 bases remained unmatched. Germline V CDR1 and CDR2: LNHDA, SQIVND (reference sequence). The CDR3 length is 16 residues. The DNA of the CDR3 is TGTGCCAGTAGTCCCTCGGGACAGGGGTACTGGCAGCCCCAGCATTTT. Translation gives CASSPSGQGYWQPQHF.

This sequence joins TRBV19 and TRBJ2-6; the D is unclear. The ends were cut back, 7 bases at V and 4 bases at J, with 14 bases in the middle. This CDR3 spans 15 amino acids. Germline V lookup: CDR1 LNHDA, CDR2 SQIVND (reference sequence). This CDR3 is CASTEASVGANVLTF. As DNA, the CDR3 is TGTGCCAGTACAGAGGCCAGCGTGGGGGCCAACGTCCTGACTTTC.

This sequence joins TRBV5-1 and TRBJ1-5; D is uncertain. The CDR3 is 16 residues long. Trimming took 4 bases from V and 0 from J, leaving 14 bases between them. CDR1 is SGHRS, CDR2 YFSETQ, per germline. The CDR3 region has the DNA TGCGCCAGCAGCCCCTTCCCTCAGGATAGCAATCAGCCCCAGCATTTT. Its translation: CASSPFPQDSNQPQHF. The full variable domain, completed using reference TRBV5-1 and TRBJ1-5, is KAGVTQTPRYLIKTRGQQVTLSCSPISGHRSVSWYQQTPGQGLQFLFEYFSETQRNKGNFPGRFSGRQFSNSRSEMNVSTLELGDSALYLCASSPFPQDSNQPQHFGDGTRLSIL.

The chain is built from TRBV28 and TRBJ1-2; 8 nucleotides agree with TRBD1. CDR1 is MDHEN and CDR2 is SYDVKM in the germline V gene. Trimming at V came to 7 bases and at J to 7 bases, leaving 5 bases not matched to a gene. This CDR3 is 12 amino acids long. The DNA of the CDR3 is TGTGCCAGCACCCTGACAGGGGCTGGCTACACCTTC. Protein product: CASTLTGAGYTF.

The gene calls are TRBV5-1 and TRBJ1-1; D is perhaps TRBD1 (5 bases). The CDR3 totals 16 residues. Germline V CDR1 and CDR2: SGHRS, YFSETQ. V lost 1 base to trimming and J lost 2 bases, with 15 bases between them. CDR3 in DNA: TGCGCCAGCAGCTTGATGGTCGGAGGGGTTAACACTGAAGCTTTCTTT. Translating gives CASSLMVGGVNTEAFF. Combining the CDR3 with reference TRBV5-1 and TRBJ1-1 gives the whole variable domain KAGVTQTPRYLIKTRGQQVTLSCSPISGHRSVSWYQQTPGQGLQFLFEYFSETQRNKGNFPGRFSGRQFSNSRSEMNVSTLELGDSALYLCASSLMVGGVNTEAFFGQGTRLTVV.

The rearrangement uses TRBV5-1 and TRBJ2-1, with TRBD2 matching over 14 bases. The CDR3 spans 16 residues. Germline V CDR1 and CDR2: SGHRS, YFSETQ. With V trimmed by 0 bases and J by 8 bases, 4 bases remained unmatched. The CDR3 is CASSLVGTSGSDEQFF. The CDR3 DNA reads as TGCGCCAGCAGCTTGGTAGGGACTAGCGGGAGTGATGAGCAGTTCTTC.

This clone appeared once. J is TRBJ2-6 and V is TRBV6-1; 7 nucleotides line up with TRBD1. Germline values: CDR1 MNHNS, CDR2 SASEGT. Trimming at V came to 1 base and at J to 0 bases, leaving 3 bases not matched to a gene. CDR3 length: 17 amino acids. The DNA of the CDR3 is TGTGCCAGCAGTGAAGGAGACAGGGTCTCTGGGGCCAACGTCCTGACTTTC. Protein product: CASSEGDRVSGANVLTF.

CDR3 bases: TGTGCCAGCAGCTCCCACAGGGGGCCGGGGTTTGGAGAGACCCAGTACTTC. Translation gives CASSSHRGPGFGETQYF. The V call is TRBV9, the J call TRBJ2-5; 9 bases line up with TRBD1. This CDR3 has 17 amino acids. Unmatched junction bases numbered 14, after V lost 4 bases and J lost 4 bases. Looked up from germline, CDR1 is SGDLS and CDR2 is YYNGEE.

CDR3 sequence reads: CASSVRVVASGGLLNEQFF. CDR3 nucleotide sequence: TGTGCCAGCAGCGTACGGGTGGTGGCTAGCGGGGGGCTACTCAATGAGCAGTTCTTC. This chain uses TRBV9 with TRBJ2-1; 11 positions agree with TRBD2. The CDR3 consists of 19 residues. From germline, CDR1 is SGDLS and CDR2 YYNGEE. The V gene end was trimmed by 1 base and the J gene end by 6 bases; junction bases not matched to a gene: 15. The full variable domain, completed using reference TRBV9 and TRBJ2-1, is DSGVTQTPKHLITATGQRVTLRCSPRSGDLSVYWYQQSLDQGLQFLIQYYNGEERAKGNILERFSAQQFPDLHSELNLSSLELGDSALYFCASSVRVVASGGLLNEQFFGPGTRLTVL.

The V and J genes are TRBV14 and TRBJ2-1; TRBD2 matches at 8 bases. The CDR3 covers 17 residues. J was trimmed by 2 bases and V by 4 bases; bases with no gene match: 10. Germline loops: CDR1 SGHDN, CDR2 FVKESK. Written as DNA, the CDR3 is TGTGCCAGCAGCCTTCGGGGTAGCGGGATTCCCTACAATGAGCAGTTCTTC. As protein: CASSLRGSGIPYNEQFF.

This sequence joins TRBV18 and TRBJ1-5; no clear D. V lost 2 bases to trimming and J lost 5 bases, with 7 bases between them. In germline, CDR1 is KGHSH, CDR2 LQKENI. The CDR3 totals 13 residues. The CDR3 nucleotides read TGTGCCAGCTCACCAAGCGGGGATCAGCCCCAGCATTTT. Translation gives CASSPSGDQPQHF.

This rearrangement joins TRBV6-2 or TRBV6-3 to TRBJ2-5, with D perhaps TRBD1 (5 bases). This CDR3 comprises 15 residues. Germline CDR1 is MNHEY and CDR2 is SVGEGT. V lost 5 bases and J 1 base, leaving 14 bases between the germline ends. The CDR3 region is CASSLPKGAQETQYF. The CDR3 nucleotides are TGTGCCAGCAGTCTCCCGAAAGGGGCCCAAGAGACCCAGTACTTC.

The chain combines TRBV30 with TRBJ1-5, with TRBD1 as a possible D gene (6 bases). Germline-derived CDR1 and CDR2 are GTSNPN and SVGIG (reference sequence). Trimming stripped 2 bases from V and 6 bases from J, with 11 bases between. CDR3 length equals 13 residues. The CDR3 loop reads CAWSKQGGQPQHF. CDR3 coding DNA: TGTGCCTGGAGTAAACAGGGCGGTCAGCCCCAGCATTTT. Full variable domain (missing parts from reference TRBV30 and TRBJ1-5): SQTIHQWPATLVQPVGSPLSLECTVEGTSNPNLYWYRQAAGRGLQLLFYSVGIGQISSEVPQNLSASRPQDRQFILSSKKLLLSDSGFYLCAWSKQGGQPQHFGDGTRLSIL.

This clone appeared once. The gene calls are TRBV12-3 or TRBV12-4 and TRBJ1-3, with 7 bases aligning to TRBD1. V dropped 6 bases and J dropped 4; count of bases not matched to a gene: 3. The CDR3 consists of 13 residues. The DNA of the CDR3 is TGTGCCAGCAGCCAGACAGGGGGAAACACCATATATTTT. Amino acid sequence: CASSQTGGNTIYF.